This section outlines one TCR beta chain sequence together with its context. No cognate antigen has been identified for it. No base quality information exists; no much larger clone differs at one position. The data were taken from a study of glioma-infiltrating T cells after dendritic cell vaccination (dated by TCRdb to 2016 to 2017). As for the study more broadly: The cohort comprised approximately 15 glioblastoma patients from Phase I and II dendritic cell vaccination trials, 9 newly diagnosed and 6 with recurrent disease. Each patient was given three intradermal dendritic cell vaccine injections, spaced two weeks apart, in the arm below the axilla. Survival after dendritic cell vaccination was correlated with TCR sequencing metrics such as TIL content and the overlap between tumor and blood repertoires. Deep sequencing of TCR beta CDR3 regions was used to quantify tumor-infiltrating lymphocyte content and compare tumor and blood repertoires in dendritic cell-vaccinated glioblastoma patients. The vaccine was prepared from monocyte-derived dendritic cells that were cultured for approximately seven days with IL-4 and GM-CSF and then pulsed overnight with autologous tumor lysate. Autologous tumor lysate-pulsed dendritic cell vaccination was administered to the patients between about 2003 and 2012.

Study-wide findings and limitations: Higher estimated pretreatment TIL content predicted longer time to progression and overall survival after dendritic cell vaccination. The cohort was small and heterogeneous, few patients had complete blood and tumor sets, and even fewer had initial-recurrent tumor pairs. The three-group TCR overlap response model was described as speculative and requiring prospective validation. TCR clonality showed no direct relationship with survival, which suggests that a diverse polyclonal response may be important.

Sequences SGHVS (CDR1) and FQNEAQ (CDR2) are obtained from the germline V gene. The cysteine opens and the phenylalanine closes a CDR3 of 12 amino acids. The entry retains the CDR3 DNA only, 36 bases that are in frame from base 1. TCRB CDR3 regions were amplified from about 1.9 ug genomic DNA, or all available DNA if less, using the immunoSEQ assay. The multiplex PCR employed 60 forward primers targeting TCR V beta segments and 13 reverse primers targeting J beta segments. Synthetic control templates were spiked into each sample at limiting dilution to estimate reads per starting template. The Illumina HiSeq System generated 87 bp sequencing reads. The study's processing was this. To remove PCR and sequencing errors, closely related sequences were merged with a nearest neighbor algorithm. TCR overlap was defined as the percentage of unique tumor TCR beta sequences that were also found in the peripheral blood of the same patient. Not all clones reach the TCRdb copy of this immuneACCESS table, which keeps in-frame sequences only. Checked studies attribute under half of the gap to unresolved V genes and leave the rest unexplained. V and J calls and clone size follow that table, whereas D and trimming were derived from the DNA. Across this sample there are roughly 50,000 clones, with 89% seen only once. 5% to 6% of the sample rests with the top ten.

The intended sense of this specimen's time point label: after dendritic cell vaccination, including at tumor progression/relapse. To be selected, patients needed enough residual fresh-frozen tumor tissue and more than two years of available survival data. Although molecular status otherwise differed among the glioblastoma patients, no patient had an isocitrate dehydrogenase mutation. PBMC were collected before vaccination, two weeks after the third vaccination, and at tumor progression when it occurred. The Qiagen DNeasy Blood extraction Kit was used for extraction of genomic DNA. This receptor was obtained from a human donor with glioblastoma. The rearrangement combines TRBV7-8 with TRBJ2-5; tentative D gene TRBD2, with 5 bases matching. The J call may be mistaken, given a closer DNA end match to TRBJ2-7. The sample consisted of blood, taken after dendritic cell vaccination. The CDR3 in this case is CASSPDFFEQYF. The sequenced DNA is TGTGCCAGCAGCCCGGACTTCTTCGAGCAGTACTTC.